This paragraph reports one TCR beta chain. Its antigen is currently unknown. This sample was taken from a study of T cell responses to AZD1222 COVID-19 vaccine. Study in general: Second-dose timings of about 4 or about 12 weeks were pooled. Study-wide results and caveats: Spike regions recognized by vaccine-associated CD4 TCRs spanned the protein, led by 160-218 and 743-854. Compared with day 0, the breadth and depth of the Spike-specific TCR repertoire rose significantly after two doses of AZD1222. Baseline seropositivity characterized only a handful of AZD1222 recipients.

Only in-frame clones appear in the TCRdb table, and some are missing; sequencing was by immunoSEQ multiplex PCR. The sample shows about 110,000 clones, less than 95% of them seen only once. Per germline, CDR1 MDHEN and CDR2 SYDVKM. The CDR3 runs 13 residues. Trimming at V came to 10 bases and at J to 4 bases, leaving 6 bases not matched to a gene. This chain uses TRBV28 with TRBJ2-2, with 7 bases fitting TRBD2. The TCR originated in an adult in good health. The sample was peripheral blood, taken on day 0 of AZD1222 vaccination. In nucleotides, the CDR3 is TGTGCCACCAAGCCGGGGGGCACCGGGGAGCTGTTTTTT. This gives the protein CATKPGGTGELFF.